Following are 24 T cell receptor beta chains from one sample sequenced in a study of cytomegalovirus exposure and HLA in healthy donors. PCR used 60 Vbeta primers and 13 Jbeta primers. Method: immunoSEQ multiplex PCR; TCRdb's copy keeps in-frame clones and lacks some. In the table there are roughly 180,000 clones, over 70% of which are singletons. The sequenced sample was PBMCs. These receptors all stem from a man younger than 35 in good health and CMV-seronegative.

The genes are TRBV6-4 and TRBJ2-1; D is uncertain. This CDR3 contains 13 residues. Between the trimmed V and J ends, which lost 7 bases and 3 bases, there was a span of 10 bases. Per germline, CDR1 MRHNA and CDR2 SNTAGT. The DNA for the CDR3 is TGTGCCAGCACCTACGCCGACTACAATGAGCAGTTCTTC. Amino acids: CASTYADYNEQFF.

V gene TRBV14 combines with J gene TRBJ1-1; D might be TRBD1 (5 bases). The germline V gene has CDR1 SGHDN and CDR2 FVKESK. This CDR3 is built from 13 residues. The ends were cut back, 3 bases at V and 10 bases at J, with 15 bases in the middle. The CDR3 region has the DNA TGTGCCAGCAGCCAGGAATGGGGGGGTAGAGCTTTCTTT. Translation: CASSQEWGGRAFF.

The CDR3 coding sequence is TGTGCCAGCAGCTCGGTGACAGGGGGCGCAAACTATGGCTACACCTTC. It translates to CASSSVTGGANYGYTF. This chain links TRBV5-4 with TRBJ1-2; 10 nucleotides match TRBD1. V dropped 3 bases and J dropped 2; count of bases not matched to a gene: 7. The germline V gene encodes CDR1 SGHNT and CDR2 YYREEE (reference sequence). The CDR3 sequence is 16 residues long.

The count of this clone is one. V usage is TRBV30 and J usage is TRBJ2-2, with 7 bases fitting TRBD2. Germline V gene sequence: CDR1 GTSNPN, CDR2 SVGIG (reference sequence). The CDR3 has 13 residues. V lost 0 bases, J lost 9 bases, and 4 bases stayed unmatched. CDR3 nucleotide sequence: TGTGCCTGGAGTGTATGGGAGGGCCGGGAGCTGTTTTTT. Its translation: CAWSVWEGRELFF.

The chain has TRBV4-2 and TRBJ2-2; TRBD2 matches at 12 bases. The CDR3 has 17 amino acids. Germline assignment: CDR1 LGHNA and CDR2 YNFKEQ. V shed 3 bases and J 6 bases; nucleotides not matched to a gene: 8. CDR3 sequence reads: CASSQGTSGWRAGELFF. CDR3 nucleotide sequence: TGTGCCAGCAGCCAGGGGACTAGCGGGTGGAGGGCCGGGGAGCTGTTTTTT.

This clone was seen a few times. V usage is TRBV5-1 and J usage is TRBJ2-7, with a possible D match to TRBD1 (6 bases). The V end lost 0 bases, the J end lost 7 bases, and 11 bases lay between the germline ends. CDR3 length equals 13 residues. Germline V CDR1 and CDR2: SGHRS, YFSETQ. The CDR3 bases are TGCGCCAGCAGCTTGGGGTCACAGGGTGAGCAGTACTTC. Translation gives CASSLGSQGEQYF.

The chain combines TRBV4-2 with TRBJ1-4; TRBD1 aligns across 7 bases. Germline assignment: CDR1 LGHNA and CDR2 YNFKEQ. The V gene end was trimmed by 0 bases and the J gene end by 8 bases; junction bases not matched to a gene: 9. The CDR3 consists of 16 residues. CDR3 amino acids: CASSQDARGRGEKLFF. CDR3 bases: TGTGCCAGCAGCCAAGATGCGAGGGGGCGCGGAGAAAAACTGTTTTTT.

The rearrangement joins TRBV2 to TRBJ1-2; D uncertain. Germline loops: CDR1 SNHLY, CDR2 FYNNEI. The CDR3 length is 13 residues. The V and J ends lost 7 bases and 4 bases respectively, with 13 bases between them. The DNA for the CDR3 is TGTGCCAGCAAATCGGCGGACTTCTATGGCTACACCTTC. Amino acids: CASKSADFYGYTF.

This clone was seen a handful of times. The chain employs TRBV19 and TRBJ2-7, with D possibly matching TRBD1 (6 bases). This CDR3 contains 13 residues. Germline V gives CDR1 LNHDA, CDR2 SQIVND (reference sequence). V gave up 3 bases and J gave up 4 bases, with 10 bases separating them. The DNA for the CDR3 is TGTGCCAGTAGTATGCGCAGGGGATACGAGCAGTACTTC. Its protein is CASSMRRGYEQYF.

This rearrangement joins TRBV9 to TRBJ1-4, with 8 bases matching TRBD1. Per the germline V gene, CDR1 is SGDLS and CDR2 is YYNGEE. J lost 6 bases, V lost 3 bases, and 7 bases had no gene match. The CDR3 totals 15 residues. The CDR3 sequence: CASSAPGQEDEKLFF. The CDR3 bases are TGTGCCAGCAGCGCCCCGGGACAGGAGGATGAAAAACTGTTTTTT. The variable domain in full, completed from reference TRBV9 and TRBJ1-4, reads DSGVTQTPKHLITATGQRVTLRCSPRSGDLSVYWYQQSLDQGLQFLIQYYNGEERAKGNILERFSAQQFPDLHSELNLSSLELGDSALYFCASSAPGQEDEKLFFGSGTQLSVL.

This rearrangement joins TRBV27 to TRBJ2-7; 9 nucleotides match TRBD1. The CDR3 has 15 residues. The V segment lost 2 bases and the J segment 2 bases; nucleotides outside the gene matches: 4. Germline CDR1 reads MNHEY; CDR2 reads SMNVEV (reference sequence). The CDR3, as DNA: TGTGCCAGCAGTTTAAAGGGACAGGGAACCTACGAGCAGTACTTC. Protein sequence: CASSLKGQGTYEQYF.

Points on this clone: Other DNA sequences in the sample encode the same CDR3. CDR3 sequence (DNA): TGTGCCAGCAGTTACGGCTCGCCCTCTGGAAACACCATATATTTT. It translates to CASSYGSPSGNTIYF. The V and J genes are TRBV6-5 and TRBJ1-3; D not certain. The CDR3 totals 15 residues. In germline, CDR1 is MNHEY, CDR2 SVGAGI. Trimming took 2 bases from V and 0 from J, leaving 8 bases between them.

The chain carries TRBV30 and TRBJ2-1, with 12 bases aligning to TRBD2. The V and J ends lost 2 bases and 5 bases, in that order; junction bases with no gene match: 7. The CDR3 contains 16 residues. From germline, CDR1 is GTSNPN and CDR2 SVGIG (reference sequence). The CDR3 protein is CAWSRGLAGLNNEQFF. The DNA of the CDR3 is TGTGCCTGGAGTAGAGGACTAGCGGGGCTCAACAATGAGCAGTTCTTC. The full variable domain, rest sourced from reference TRBV30 and TRBJ2-1, is SQTIHQWPATLVQPVGSPLSLECTVEGTSNPNLYWYRQAAGRGLQLLFYSVGIGQISSEVPQNLSASRPQDRQFILSSKKLLLSDSGFYLCAWSRGLAGLNNEQFFGPGTRLTVL.

This clone appeared once. The genes are TRBV6-5 and TRBJ1-5; D is unresolved. Germline assignment: CDR1 MNHEY and CDR2 SVGAGI. The CDR3 runs to 13 residues. Trimming pared 5 bases from V and 3 bases from J, leaving 8 bases between. CDR3 sequence reads: CASSEQNNQPQHF. The CDR3, as DNA: TGTGCCAGCAGTGAACAGAACAATCAGCCCCAGCATTTT.

The chain links TRBV19 to TRBJ1-5, with D possibly being TRBD1 (6 bases). Germline loops: CDR1 LNHDA, CDR2 SQIVND (reference sequence). V was cut by 7 bases and J by 5 bases, with 18 bases left in between. The CDR3 is 15 residues long. Here the CDR3 reads CASTSTGFSYQPQHF. CDR3 DNA: TGTGCCAGTACCTCAACAGGGTTTTCGTATCAGCCCCAGCATTTT.

V usage is TRBV7-2 and J usage is TRBJ2-3, with 8 positions matching TRBD2. The germline gives CDR1 SGHTA, CDR2 FQGNSA. The CDR3 sequence is 18 residues long. Trimming took 5 bases from V and 6 from J; bases not matched to a gene: 19. CDR3 sequence reads: CASSPSPLFGGALDTQYF. As DNA, the CDR3 is TGTGCCAGCAGCCCAAGCCCCCTATTCGGGGGGGCATTGGATACGCAGTATTTT.

The rearrangement links TRBV6-5 to TRBJ2-7, with 11 bases matching TRBD1. Losses at the gene ends were 6 bases for V and 5 bases for J; bases not matched to a gene: 9. The CDR3 extends over 15 amino acids. In germline, CDR1 is MNHEY, CDR2 SVGAGI. The CDR3 DNA reads as TGTGCCAGCAGCTCACCCGGGACAGGGGGTCACGAGCAGTACTTC. Protein sequence: CASSSPGTGGHEQYF.

The chain combines TRBV5-1 with TRBJ2-7; 8 bases match TRBD2. V shed 3 bases and J 3 bases; nucleotides not matched to a gene: 2. The CDR3 is 13 amino acids. Germline V gene data show CDR1 as SGHRS and CDR2 as YFSETQ. This CDR3 is CASSSREGYEQYF. The CDR3 DNA reads TGCGCCAGCAGCTCCCGGGAGGGCTACGAGCAGTACTTC. Complete variable domain (other parts from reference TRBV5-1 and TRBJ2-7): KAGVTQTPRYLIKTRGQQVTLSCSPISGHRSVSWYQQTPGQGLQFLFEYFSETQRNKGNFPGRFSGRQFSNSRSEMNVSTLELGDSALYLCASSSREGYEQYFGPGTRLTVT.

The chain carries TRBV6-4 and TRBJ1-2, with 8 bases that match TRBD1. The CDR3 length is 13 residues. CDR1 and CDR2 (germline): MRHNA, SNTAGT. With V trimmed by 3 bases and J by 4 bases, 1 base remained unmatched. In nucleotides, the CDR3 is TGTGCCAGCAGTGAACAGGGGGGCTATGGCTACACCTTC. Translated: CASSEQGGYGYTF.

The J gene is TRBJ2-7, the V gene TRBV18; TRBD1 aligns across 10 bases. The CDR3 length is 13 residues. V lost 2 bases and J lost 6; bases outside the gene matches: 1. Germline loops: CDR1 KGHSH, CDR2 LQKENI. The CDR3 sequence is CASSPGTGAEQYF. The CDR3 DNA reads as TGTGCCAGCTCACCAGGGACAGGGGCCGAGCAGTACTTC.

The gene calls are TRBV1 and TRBJ2-7; the D segment call TRBD2 is taken from the table without a DNA check. TRBV1 is an annotated pseudogene. This CDR3 has 15 amino acids. The CDR3: CTSSQDLEGPYEQYF. CDR3 nucleotide sequence: TGCACCAGCAGCCAAGATCTGGAGGGCCCCTACGAGCAGTACTTC.

The V gene is TRBV7-3, the J gene TRBJ2-3, with 10 bases lining up with TRBD2. The CDR3 runs to 14 residues. The trim removed 4 bases at V and 4 bases at J, leaving 2 bases unmatched. CDR1 SGHTA and CDR2 FQGTGA come from the germline V gene. The CDR3 loop reads CASSSGTSADTQYF. CDR3 nucleotides: TGTGCCAGCAGCTCAGGGACTAGCGCAGATACGCAGTATTTT.

This clone was seen only a few times. The CDR3 region is CASSPPAVLEAFF. CDR3 DNA: TGTGCCAGCAGCCCCCCGGCGGTTCTTGAAGCTTTCTTT. V is TRBV7-9 and J is TRBJ1-1; D remains unclear. CDR3 size: 13 residues. The germline CDR1 and CDR2 sequences are SEHNR and FQNEAQ (reference sequence). V lost 5 bases and J 7 bases, leaving 14 bases between the germline ends. The complete variable domain, with remaining parts taken from reference TRBV7-9 and TRBJ1-1, reads DTGVSQNPRHKITKRGQNVTFRCDPISEHNRLYWYRQTLGQGPEFLTYFQNEAQLEKSRLLSDRFSAERPKGSFSTLEIQRTEQGDSAMYLCASSPPAVLEAFFGQGTRLTVV.

This CDR3 is CASSPTLPGTGDYEQYF. In DNA form, the CDR3 reads TGTGCCAGCTCACCGACCCTCCCCGGGACAGGTGATTACGAGCAGTACTTC. The chain joins TRBV18 to TRBJ2-7; 8 bases agree with TRBD1. Unmatched junction bases numbered 14, after V lost 3 bases and J lost 4 bases. This CDR3 is built from 17 residues. Germline values: CDR1 KGHSH, CDR2 LQKENI.